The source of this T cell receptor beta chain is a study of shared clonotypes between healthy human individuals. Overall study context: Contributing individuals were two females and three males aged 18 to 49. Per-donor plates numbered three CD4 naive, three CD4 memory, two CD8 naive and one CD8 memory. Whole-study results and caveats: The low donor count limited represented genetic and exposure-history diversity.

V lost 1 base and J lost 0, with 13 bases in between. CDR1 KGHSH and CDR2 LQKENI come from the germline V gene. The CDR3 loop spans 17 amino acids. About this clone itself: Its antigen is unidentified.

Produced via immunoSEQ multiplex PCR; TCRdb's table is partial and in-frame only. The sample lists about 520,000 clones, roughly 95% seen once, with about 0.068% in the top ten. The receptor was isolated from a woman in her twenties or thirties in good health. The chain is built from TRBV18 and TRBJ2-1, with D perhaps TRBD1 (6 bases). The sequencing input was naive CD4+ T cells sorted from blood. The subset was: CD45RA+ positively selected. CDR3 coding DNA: TGTGCCAGCTCACCACGCAGGGGCGATAGCTCCTACAATGAGCAGTTCTTC. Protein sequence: CASSPRRGDSSYNEQFF.